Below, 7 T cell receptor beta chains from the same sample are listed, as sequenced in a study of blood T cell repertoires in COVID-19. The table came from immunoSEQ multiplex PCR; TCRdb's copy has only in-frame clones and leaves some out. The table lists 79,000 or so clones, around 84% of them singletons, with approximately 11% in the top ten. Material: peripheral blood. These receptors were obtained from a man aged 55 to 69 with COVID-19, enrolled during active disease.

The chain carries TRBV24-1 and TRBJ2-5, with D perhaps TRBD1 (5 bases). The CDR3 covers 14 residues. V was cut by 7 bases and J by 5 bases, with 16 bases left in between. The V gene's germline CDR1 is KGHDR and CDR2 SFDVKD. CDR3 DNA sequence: TGTGCCACCAGGGGGCAAGAAGGGTCCGAGACCCAGTACTTC. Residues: CATRGQEGSETQYF.

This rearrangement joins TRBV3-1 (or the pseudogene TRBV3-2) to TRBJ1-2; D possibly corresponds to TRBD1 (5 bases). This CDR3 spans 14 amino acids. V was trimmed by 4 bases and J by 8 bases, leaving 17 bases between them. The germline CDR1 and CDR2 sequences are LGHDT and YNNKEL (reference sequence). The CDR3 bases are TGTGCCAGCAGCCCAACCGGGGACTCTGGGGGCTACACCTTC. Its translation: CASSPTGDSGGYTF.

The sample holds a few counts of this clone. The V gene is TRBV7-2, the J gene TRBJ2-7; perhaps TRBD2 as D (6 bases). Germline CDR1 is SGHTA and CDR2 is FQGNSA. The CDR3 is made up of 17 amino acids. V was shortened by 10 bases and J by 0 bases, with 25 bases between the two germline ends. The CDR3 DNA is TGTGCCAAGATCCGGAACGGCGCGGGGCTAAGCTCCTACGAGCAGTACTTC. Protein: CAKIRNGAGLSSYEQYF.

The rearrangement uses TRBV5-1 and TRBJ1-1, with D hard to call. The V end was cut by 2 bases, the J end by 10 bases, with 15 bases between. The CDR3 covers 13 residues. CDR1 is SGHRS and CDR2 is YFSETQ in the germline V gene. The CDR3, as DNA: TGCGCCAGCAGCTTTAACCATGAAGCGGTAGCTTTCTTT. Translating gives CASSFNHEAVAFF. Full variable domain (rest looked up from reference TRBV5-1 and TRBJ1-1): KAGVTQTPRYLIKTRGQQVTLSCSPISGHRSVSWYQQTPGQGLQFLFEYFSETQRNKGNFPGRFSGRQFSNSRSEMNVSTLELGDSALYLCASSFNHEAVAFFGQGTRLTVV.

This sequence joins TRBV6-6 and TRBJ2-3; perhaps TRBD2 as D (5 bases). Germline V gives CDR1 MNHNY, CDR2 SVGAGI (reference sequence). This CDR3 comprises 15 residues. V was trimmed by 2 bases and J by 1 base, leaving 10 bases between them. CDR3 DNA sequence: TGTGCCAGCAGTTACCCCTGGGGAGGCACAGATACGCAGTATTTT. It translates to CASSYPWGGTDTQYF.

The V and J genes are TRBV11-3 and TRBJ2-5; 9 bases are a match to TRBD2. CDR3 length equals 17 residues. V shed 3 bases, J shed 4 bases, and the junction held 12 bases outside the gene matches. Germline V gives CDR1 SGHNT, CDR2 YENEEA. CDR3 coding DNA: TGTGCCAGCAGCTTGGGACTAGCCCCGGTAACGGGAGAGACCCAGTACTTC. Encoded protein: CASSLGLAPVTGETQYF.

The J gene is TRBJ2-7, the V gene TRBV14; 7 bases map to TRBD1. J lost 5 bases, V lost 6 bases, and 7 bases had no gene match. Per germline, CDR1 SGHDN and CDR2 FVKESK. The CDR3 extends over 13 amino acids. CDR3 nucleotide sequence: TGTGCCAGCAGAAACGCACAGGGGAACGAGCAGTACTTC. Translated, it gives CASRNAQGNEQYF.